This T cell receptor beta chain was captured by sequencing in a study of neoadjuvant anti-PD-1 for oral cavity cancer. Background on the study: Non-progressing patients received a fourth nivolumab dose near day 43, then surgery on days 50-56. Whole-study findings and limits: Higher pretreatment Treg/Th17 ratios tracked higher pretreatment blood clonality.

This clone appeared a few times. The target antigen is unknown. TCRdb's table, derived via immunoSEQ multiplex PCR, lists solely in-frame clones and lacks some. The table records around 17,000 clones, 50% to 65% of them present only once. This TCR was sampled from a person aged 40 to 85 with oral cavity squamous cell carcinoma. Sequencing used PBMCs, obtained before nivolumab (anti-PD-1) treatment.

The CDR3 spells CASSSPSGTQYF. CDR3 in DNA: TGTGCCAGCAGCTCACCTAGCGGGACCCAGTACTTC. The gene calls are TRBV7-8 and TRBJ2-5; 7 nucleotides agree with TRBD2. The CDR3 is 12 residues long. Trimming removed 4 bases from V and 7 bases from J; junction bases left unmatched: 3. Germline values: CDR1 SGHVS, CDR2 FQNEAQ.